The 24 T cell receptor beta chains listed next were all sequenced from one sample in a study of cytomegalovirus exposure and HLA in healthy donors. Vbeta (60) and Jbeta (13) primers were used in the PCR. Clones were read by immunoSEQ multiplex PCR, and TCRdb kept only the in-frame ones, dropping some. The table records more than 65,000 clones, roughly 71% of them present only once. Sequenced material: PBMCs. These receptor sequences come from a woman aged 55-69 years in good health and CMV-seropositive.

The chain combines TRBV2 with TRBJ1-5, with D tentatively TRBD1 (6 bases). This CDR3 is built from 12 residues. Germline CDR1 reads SNHLY; CDR2 reads FYNNEI. The V gene lost 8 bases and the J gene lost 3 bases, with 8 bases spanning the gap. CDR3 protein: CASGGANQPQHF. In DNA, the CDR3 is TGTGCCAGCGGGGGGGCCAATCAGCCCCAGCATTTT.

The chain combines TRBV30 with TRBJ2-3; 7 positions agree with TRBD2. CDR3 size: 15 residues. V gave up 0 bases and J gave up 5 bases; unmatched junction bases: 8. The germline gives CDR1 GTSNPN, CDR2 SVGIG (reference sequence). The CDR3 DNA follows: TGTGCCTGGAGTGTTGGCGGGGGAGGAGGAGATACGCAGTATTTT. Protein product: CAWSVGGGGGDTQYF. The variable domain in full, completed from reference TRBV30 and TRBJ2-3, reads SQTIHQWPATLVQPVGSPLSLECTVEGTSNPNLYWYRQAAGRGLQLLFYSVGIGQISSEVPQNLSASRPQDRQFILSSKKLLLSDSGFYLCAWSVGGGGGDTQYFGPGTRLTVL.

CDR3 coding DNA: TGTGCCAGCAGTCCTGGACAGAAAGATCAGCCCCAGCATTTT. This gives the protein CASSPGQKDQPQHF. The rearrangement uses TRBV5-4 and TRBJ1-5; D perhaps matches TRBD1 (6 bases). The V end lost 5 bases, the J end lost 5 bases, and 14 bases lay between the germline ends. CDR1 and CDR2 from the germline V gene are SGHNT and YYREEE (reference sequence). This CDR3 region has 14 residues.

This chain uses TRBV6-1 with TRBJ1-2; D might be TRBD1 (6 bases). The germline gives CDR1 MNHNS, CDR2 SASEGT. Between the trimmed V and J ends, which lost 4 bases and 9 bases, there was a span of 15 bases. This CDR3 contains 13 residues. CDR3 sequence: CASSGTGFRSYTF. Written as DNA, the CDR3 is TGTGCCAGCAGTGGCACAGGGTTTCGGAGCTACACCTTC.

Only a few counts were recorded for this clone. The chain is built from TRBV6-5 and TRBJ1-5; the D gene is possibly TRBD1 (5 bases). Trimming took off 2 bases at V and 0 bases at J, with 8 bases between the two ends. Germline V gene data show CDR1 as MNHEY and CDR2 as SVGAGI. This CDR3 has 15 residues. The chain's CDR3 is CASSYGGLSNQPQHF. The CDR3 region has the DNA TGTGCCAGCAGTTACGGGGGACTTAGCAATCAGCCCCAGCATTTT.

This chain connects TRBV4-1 to TRBJ1-6; D is unclear. Germline CDR1 is MGHRA and CDR2 is YSYEKL. The CDR3 is 18 residues long. Trimming pared 1 base from V and 0 bases from J, leaving 13 bases between. CDR3 sequence reads: CASSQGSLLSSYNSPLHF. CDR3 bases: TGCGCCAGCAGCCAAGGGTCCCTACTGAGCTCCTATAATTCACCCCTCCACTTT.

This chain uses TRBV11-3 with TRBJ2-1, with 10 bases matching TRBD2. This CDR3 comprises 15 residues. With 4 bases clipped from V and 7 bases from J, the junction kept 7 bases outside the gene matches. Germline V CDR1 and CDR2: SGHNT, YENEEA. As DNA, the CDR3 is TGTGCCAGCAGCTCCATAGCGGGGGGTCAGAATGAGCAGTTCTTC. Amino acid sequence: CASSSIAGGQNEQFF.

This clone was detected only a few times. The J gene is TRBJ1-3, the V gene TRBV4-1, with 8 nucleotides matching TRBD1. The CDR3 runs 15 residues. Germline V gene sequence: CDR1 MGHRA, CDR2 YSYEKL. Trimming at V came to 6 bases and at J to 4 bases, leaving 8 bases not matched to a gene. This chain's CDR3 is CASSYQGAPGNTIYF. The CDR3, as DNA: TGCGCCAGCAGTTATCAGGGGGCGCCAGGAAACACCATATATTTT.

The chain recombines TRBV4-1 with TRBJ1-3, with D possibly matching TRBD1 (6 bases). Germline values: CDR1 MGHRA, CDR2 YSYEKL. The CDR3 totals 16 residues. The V and J ends lost 1 base and 3 bases respectively, with 13 bases between them. Here the CDR3 reads CASSQGGQNFGNTIYF. The CDR3 region has the DNA TGCGCCAGCAGCCAAGGTGGACAGAACTTTGGAAACACCATATATTTT.

This clone was detected only a few times. The genes are TRBV2 and TRBJ1-5, with D uncertain. There are 15 residues in the CDR3. The V end was cut by 7 bases, the J end by 2 bases, with 15 bases between. Per germline, CDR1 SNHLY and CDR2 FYNNEI. The CDR3 DNA sequence: TGTGCCAGCACGAGGGAAAGGGAGGGCAATCAGCCCCAGCATTTT. Protein product: CASTREREGNQPQHF.

The V and J genes are TRBV5-1 and TRBJ1-1; D unresolved. Trimming took off 6 bases at V and 1 base at J, with 7 bases between the two ends. Germline V gene sequence: CDR1 SGHRS, CDR2 YFSETQ. The length of the CDR3 is 12 residues. The CDR3 reads CASKSGNTEAFF. CDR3 bases: TGCGCCAGCAAATCGGGGAACACTGAAGCTTTCTTT.

A word on this clone: The CDR3 carries no conserved terminal phenylalanine or tryptophan, so it likely arises from a read error. This chain links TRBV6-1 with TRBJ2-3; D unclear. Germline V lookup: CDR1 MNHNS, CDR2 SASEGT. This CDR3 has 12 amino acids. CDR3 amino acids: CATSKSEDTQYV. CDR3 nucleotides: TGTGCCACCAGTAAAAGTGAAGATACGCAGTATGTT.

V and J are TRBV5-4 and TRBJ1-1; 7 bases agree with TRBD1. In germline, CDR1 is SGHNT, CDR2 YYREEE (reference sequence). J was trimmed by 0 bases and V by 6 bases; bases with no gene match: 5. The CDR3 covers 14 residues. CDR3 in amino acids: CASITQGLNTEAFF. CDR3 in DNA: TGTGCCAGCATCACACAGGGGTTGAACACTGAAGCTTTCTTT.

The sample holds a few counts of this clone. V gene TRBV6-1 combines with J gene TRBJ1-5; no firm D call. Germline CDR1 reads MNHNS; CDR2 reads SASEGT. Trimming removed 3 bases at V and 7 bases at J, with 10 bases between. CDR3 length: 13 amino acids. CDR3 sequence (DNA): TGTGCCAGCAGTGATACAGAGAGACAGCCCCAGCATTTT. This encodes CASSDTERQPQHF.

The rearrangement joins TRBV9 to TRBJ2-3, with TRBD2 identical over 10 bases. Per germline, CDR1 SGDLS and CDR2 YYNGEE. Unmatched junction bases numbered 5, after V lost 1 base and J lost 3 bases. The CDR3 loop spans 16 amino acids. The CDR3 bases are TGTGCCAGCAGCGTACTGTTTAGCGGGGGGACAGATACGCAGTATTTT. Its translation is CASSVLFSGGTDTQYF.

The J gene is TRBJ2-2, the V gene TRBV9; 7 bases fit TRBD1. Germline lookup yields CDR1 SGDLS and CDR2 YYNGEE. With 0 bases clipped from V and 5 bases from J, the junction kept 10 bases outside the gene matches. CDR3 length: 17 amino acids. CDR3 sequence: CASSVGGRGMRTGELFF. CDR3 DNA: TGTGCCAGCAGCGTAGGGGGCAGGGGGATGAGGACCGGGGAGCTGTTTTTT.

The rearrangement links TRBV5-4 to TRBJ2-2; TRBD2 matches at 9 bases. Trimming at V came to 6 bases and at J to 4 bases, leaving 10 bases not matched to a gene. The CDR3 sequence is 16 residues long. Germline-derived CDR1 and CDR2 are SGHNT and YYREEE (reference sequence). The CDR3 reads CASTGAGGRFTGELFF. In DNA, the CDR3 is TGTGCCAGCACCGGGGCGGGGGGGCGGTTCACCGGGGAGCTGTTTTTT.

This chain joins TRBV19 and TRBJ1-1; the D is unclear. Germline lookup yields CDR1 LNHDA and CDR2 SQIVND (reference sequence). The CDR3 contains 11 residues. V gave up 7 bases and J gave up 6 bases, with 9 bases separating them. In DNA form, the CDR3 reads TGTGCCAGTAAATCTCGGGCTGAAGCTTTCTTT. The encoded protein is CASKSRAEAFF.

The rearrangement links TRBV7-2 to TRBJ1-5; D gene uncertain. The length of the CDR3 is 13 residues. Germline V gene sequence: CDR1 SGHTA, CDR2 FQGNSA. The ends were cut back, 7 bases at V and 1 base at J, with 8 bases in the middle. In DNA, the CDR3 is TGTGCCAGCACCCTTGGCAGCAATCAGCCCCAGCATTTT. Its translation: CASTLGSNQPQHF.

The chain links TRBV9 to TRBJ2-1, with TRBD1 matching 8 bases. This CDR3 spans 16 amino acids. J lost 0 bases, V lost 4 bases, and 6 bases had no gene match. Per germline, CDR1 SGDLS and CDR2 YYNGEE. The CDR3 DNA is TGTGCCAGCAGCATAGGACAGGGCAGCTCCTACAATGAGCAGTTCTTC. Encoded protein: CASSIGQGSSYNEQFF. Together with reference TRBV9 and TRBJ2-1, the CDR3 gives the full variable domain: DSGVTQTPKHLITATGQRVTLRCSPRSGDLSVYWYQQSLDQGLQFLIQYYNGEERAKGNILERFSAQQFPDLHSELNLSSLELGDSALYFCASSIGQGSSYNEQFFGPGTRLTVL.

The sample holds a few counts of this clone. This chain uses TRBV4-1 with TRBJ2-5; the D gene is possibly TRBD2 (6 bases). Per germline, CDR1 MGHRA and CDR2 YSYEKL. The CDR3 contains 15 residues. V was pared by 0 bases and J by 7 bases, with 15 bases between. The CDR3 coding sequence is TGCGCCAGCAGCCAAGATTTCGCTGGGCGGGGGACCCAGTACTTC. It translates to CASSQDFAGRGTQYF.

This chain joins TRBV5-1 and TRBJ2-1, with 10 bases lining up with TRBD2. V was clipped by 1 base and J by 6 bases; unmatched bases: 1. The germline CDR1 and CDR2 sequences are SGHRS and YFSETQ. The CDR3 length is 14 residues. This chain's CDR3 is CASSLTSGTNEQFF. CDR3 in DNA: TGCGCCAGCAGCTTGACTAGCGGGACCAATGAGCAGTTCTTC.

Regarding this clone: Within the sample, other DNA sequences also encode this same CDR3. The genes are TRBV5-1 and TRBJ2-7, with TRBD1 matching 10 bases. The CDR3 runs to 14 residues. CDR1 is SGHRS, CDR2 YFSETQ, per germline. With 0 bases clipped from V and 3 bases from J, the junction kept 0 bases outside the gene matches. CDR3 sequence reads: CASSLGDRGYEQYF. The CDR3, as DNA: TGCGCCAGCAGCTTGGGGGACAGGGGCTACGAGCAGTACTTC.

The chain employs TRBV6-6 and TRBJ1-2, with D maybe TRBD1 (6 bases). The CDR3 runs 12 residues. Trimming removed 7 bases at V and 2 bases at J, with 8 bases between. Per germline, CDR1 MNHNY and CDR2 SVGAGI (reference sequence). CDR3 in DNA: TGTGCCAGCAAAACAGGGAACTATGGCTACACCTTC. Translating it yields CASKTGNYGYTF.